This TCR beta chain stems from a study of control samples from healthy donors and cancer patients. The CDR3 sequence is 16 residues long. V dropped 2 bases and J dropped 4 bases, with 17 bases sitting between them. Germline CDR1 is SGHAT and CDR2 is FQNNGV. Sequenced by immunoSEQ multiplex PCR; TCRdb stores in-frame clones only, minus some. The top ten clones hold 5.5% to 7% of a sample with 50,000 to 75,000 clones, around 91% of them seen once. The clonotype comes from a man between 60 and 75 years old with colorectal cancer. What was sequenced was PBMCs. This chain links TRBV11-2 with TRBJ1-2, with D possibly matching TRBD1 (6 bases). CDR3 protein: CASSLNPSTGAYGYTF. CDR3 in DNA: TGTGCCAGCAGCTTAAACCCCTCGACAGGCGCCTATGGCTACACCTTC.